Listed below are T cell receptor beta chains from one sample, sequenced in a study of T cells in Graves' hyperthyroidism and ophthalmopathy. TCRdb reanalysed the multiplex PCR reads using MiXCR and keeps one entry per CDR3 protein. The table records over 550,000 distinct CDR3 sequences, around 17% of them present only once. Sample: blood. The receptor set was obtained from a young woman with Graves' hyperthyroidism. Each CDR3 is given with its conserved first and last residue. The order of the fields is clone size, V gene, J gene, D gene, CDR3 DNA, CDR3 protein. D genes are given only for firm matches. Size is omitted from some rows. Given values are once, few, many or a class for expanded clones.

>few|TRBV5-6|TRBJ1-5|.
TGTGCCAGCAGCTTGGGGGACACTTCATATCAGCCCCAGCATTTT
CASSLGDTSYQPQHF
>.|TRBV2|TRBJ1-6|.
TGTGCCAGCAGGGGCAGGGGAAGTTTCTTCGGTGGTTCACCCCTCCACTTT
CASRGRGSFFGGSPLHF
>many|TRBV14|TRBJ1-1|.
TGTGCCAGCAGCCAAGTGGTGAACACTGAAGCTTTCTTT
CASSQVVNTEAFF
>many|TRBV20-1|TRBJ2-7|.
TGCAGTGCTACCCGGACAGAAGTCTACGAGCAGTACTTC
CSATRTEVYEQYF
>many|TRBV2|TRBJ2-7|.
TGTGCCAGCAACTGGGAGCGCTCCTACGAGCAGTACTTC
CASNWERSYEQYF
>many|TRBV2|TRBJ2-1|.
TGTGCCAGCAGTTTTGGCAGCTCCTACAATGAGCAGTTCTTC
CASSFGSSYNEQFF
>few|TRBV20-1|TRBJ1-5|TRBD1
TGCAGTGCCTGGACAGGGGGCAATCAGCCCCAGCATTTT
CSAWTGGNQPQHF
>many|TRBV7-6|TRBJ1-5|.
TGTGCCAGCAGCTTAGGTACGCAGTATAGCAATCAGCCCCAGCATTTT
CASSLGTQYSNQPQHF
>few|TRBV12-3/TRBV12-4|TRBJ2-7|.
TGTGCCAGCACCATCCAACTTGGGCCCTCCTACGAGCAGTACTTC
CASTIQLGPSYEQYF
>.|TRBV4-3|TRBJ1-6|.
TGCGCCAGCAGCCAAGATTTAAGGACACCATATAATTCACCCCTCCACTTT
CASSQDLRTPYNSPLHF
>.|TRBV24-1|TRBJ2-1|TRBD2
TGTGCCACCAGTGATCCCGGGACTAGTAACAATGAGCAGTTCTTC
CATSDPGTSNNEQFF
>.|TRBV12-3/TRBV12-4|TRBJ2-1|TRBD2
TGTGCCAGCAGTTTCTTCCTAGCGGGAGGGTTTAATGAGCAGTTCTTC
CASSFFLAGGFNEQFF
>many|TRBV7-2|TRBJ2-3|TRBD2
TGTGCCAGCAGCCCAGGGCATAGCGGGGCTCGGGATACGCAGTATTTT
CASSPGHSGARDTQYF
>few|TRBV3-1|TRBJ2-7|TRBD2
TGTGCCAGCAGCCAGAGCGGGAGGGCCGTCTACGAGCAGTACTTC
CASSQSGRAVYEQYF
>few|TRBV12-3/TRBV12-4|TRBJ1-2|.
TGTGCCAGCAGTTCGATAGAGATTAACTATGGCTACACCTTC
CASSSIEINYGYTF
>many|TRBV4-3|TRBJ2-3|TRBD2
TGCGCCAGCAGCCGTGGGACTAGCGGTAGCACAGATACGCAGTATTTT
CASSRGTSGSTDTQYF
>many|TRBV10-3|TRBJ2-3|TRBD1
TGTGCCATCCACCCCGGACAGGGGATCACCGATACGCAGTATTTT
CAIHPGQGITDTQYF
>.|TRBV6-2/TRBV6-3|TRBJ1-6|.
TGTGCCAGCAGTACCTCTTCACGATCACCCCTCCACTTT
CASSTSSRSPLHF
>many|TRBV30|TRBJ2-7|TRBD2
TGTGCCTGGAGTCCGGGGGGGGGCGACGAGCAGTACTTC
CAWSPGGGDEQYF
>.|TRBV28|TRBJ2-1|.
TGTGCCAGCAGTTCCTCACCCTCCGCGGCTGAGCAGTTCTTC
CASSSSPSAAEQFF
>few|TRBV6-1|TRBJ1-5|TRBD1
TGTGCCAGCAGTGGACAGGGATGGCAGCCCCAGCATTTT
CASSGQGWQPQHF
>.|TRBV4-1|TRBJ1-1|.
TGCGCCAGCAGCCAAGATCGCAGGCCCATGAACACTGAAGCTTTCTTT
CASSQDRRPMNTEAFF
>few|TRBV28|TRBJ2-1|.
TGTGCCAGCATCACGCCCGGGTACAATGAGCAGTTCTTC
CASITPGYNEQFF
>many|TRBV18|TRBJ2-3|.
TGTGCCAGCTCACCATCCGGGGATGGCACAGATACGCAGTATTTT
CASSPSGDGTDTQYF
>.|TRBV12-3/TRBV12-4|TRBJ2-2|.
TGTGCCAGCAGTTTTGGCGGGGAGCTGTTTTTT
CASSFGGELFF
>many|TRBV5-6|TRBJ2-1|TRBD1
TGTGCCAGCACCCGGGACAGGAGAATCAATGAGCAGTTCTTC
CASTRDRRINEQFF
>few|TRBV24-1|TRBJ2-1|.
TGTGCCACCAGTGATTCCCGGGGACCCGGCAATGAGCAGTTCTTC
CATSDSRGPGNEQFF
>many|TRBV12-3/TRBV12-4|TRBJ1-3|TRBD1
TGTGCCAGCAGGGAGAGCAGGGGGCAGGGAAACACCATATATTTT
CASRESRGQGNTIYF
>many|TRBV5-1|TRBJ2-5|TRBD1
TGCGCCAGCAGCTTACCGGGACAGGGTTCTACTCCCGATCAAGAGACCCAGTACTTC
CASSLPGQGSTPDQETQYF